This TCR beta chain emerged from a study of blood T cell repertoires in COVID-19. Only a few counts were recorded for this clone. Clones were read by immunoSEQ multiplex PCR, and TCRdb kept only the in-frame ones, dropping some. The repertoire holds approximately 290,000 clones, with approximately 85% as singletons. Trimming took 1 base from V and 2 from J; bases not matched to a gene: 7. This CDR3 contains 16 residues. CDR1 and CDR2 from the germline V gene are MDHEN and SYDVKM. The sequencing sample was made of PBMCs or T cells enriched from blood (not recorded which). The sequence derives from a woman in her twenties or thirties who had recovered from COVID-19. The chain couples TRBV28 to TRBJ2-5; the match to TRBD1 covers 7 bases. The CDR3 DNA follows: TGTGCCAGCAGTTTATCCTCGACAGGGCTACAAGAGACCCAGTACTTC. It translates to CASSLSSTGLQETQYF. The full variable domain, rest sourced from reference TRBV28 and TRBJ2-5, is DVKVTQSSRYLVKRTGEKVFLECVQDMDHENMFWYRQDPGLGLRLIYFSYDVKMKEKGDIPEGYSVSREKKERFSLILESASTNQTSMYLCASSLSSTGLQETQYFGPGTRLLVL.